A single sample gave rise to the 17 T cell receptor beta chains below, sequenced in a study of metastatic and nonmetastatic thyroid tumors. TCRdb re-called the PCR reads via MiXCR. The data show 65,000 or so clones, less than 5% seen once. There were no patients who had received any treatment before thyroid surgery. The sequencing sample was made of blood. The receptors here all came from a female donor with papillary thyroid cancer or a benign thyroid nodule (not recorded which). Some clones in this sample may be carry-over from other donors' samples.

Note on this clone: Possible read error: a much larger clone is one base away. The conserved closing phenylalanine or tryptophan is absent in this CDR3, likely reflecting a read error. This sample also contains other DNA sequences that code for the same CDR3. V and J are TRBV6-1 and TRBJ1-2, with D hard to call. The V gene lost 5 bases and the J gene lost 0 bases, with 7 bases spanning the gap. The CDR3 runs 13 residues. Germline loops: CDR1 MNHNS, CDR2 SASEGT. CDR3 DNA: TGTGCCAGCAGTCGGGGTCCTAACTATGGCTACACCCTC. It is translated as CASSRGPNYGYTL.

This clone was recorded at least ten times. V is TRBV7-9 and J is TRBJ2-5; 10 bases are a match to TRBD2. The V and J ends lost 1 base and 4 bases, in that order; junction bases with no gene match: 9. Germline V gene lookup returns CDR1 SEHNR and CDR2 FQNEAQ (reference sequence). CDR3 length: 17 residues. The CDR3 here is CASSLGIQAGGGETQYF. CDR3 sequence (DNA): TGTGCCAGCAGCTTAGGAATCCAAGCGGGAGGGGGAGAGACCCAGTACTTC.

This clone was recorded at least ten times. The chain carries TRBV19 and TRBJ1-6, with D tentatively TRBD1 (6 bases). Germline V CDR1 and CDR2: LNHDA, SQIVND (reference sequence). Trimming left V 7 bases short and J 5 bases short, with 12 bases between. The CDR3 runs 14 residues. In nucleotides, the CDR3 is TGTGCCAGTACTGGACAGTATAATAATTCACCCCTCCACTTT. Protein product: CASTGQYNNSPLHF. The full variable domain, with the rest looked up from reference TRBV19 and TRBJ1-6, is DGGITQSPKYLFRKEGQNVTLSCEQNLNHDAMYWYRQDPGQGLRLIYYSQIVNDFQKGDIAEGYSVSREKKESFPLTVTSAQKNPTAFYLCASTGQYNNSPLHFGNGTRLTVT.

In its sample, this clone was seen many times. This rearrangement joins TRBV12-3 or TRBV12-4 to TRBJ1-6; unclear D gene. Trimming took off 7 bases at V and 9 bases at J, with 13 bases between the two ends. The CDR3 totals 13 residues. CDR3 loop: CASKVGWGSPLHF. CDR3 DNA sequence: TGTGCCAGCAAAGTGGGGTGGGGTTCACCCCTCCACTTT.

This chain connects TRBV19 to TRBJ2-3; TRBD2 might be the D (5 bases). CDR1 LNHDA and CDR2 SQIVND come from the germline V gene (reference sequence). This CDR3 comprises 19 residues. Trimming cost V 3 bases and J 0 bases, with 22 bases left between them. The CDR3, as DNA: TGTGCCAGTAGTATCTTAGGCTTCGCGGTAGCGAGTAGCACAGATACGCAGTATTTT. Translation gives CASSILGFAVASSTDTQYF.

This clone was seen repeatedly, ten times or more. One base away lies a much larger clone, so this may be a sequencing read error. The chain uses TRBV28 and TRBJ2-7; the D gene is possibly TRBD2 (6 bases). CDR1 is MDHEN, CDR2 SYDVKM, per germline. The CDR3 has 14 residues. V was shortened by 6 bases and J by 5 bases, with 17 bases between the two germline ends. Written as DNA, the CDR3 is TGTGCCAGCAGATACAATTTGGGAGGCCACGAGCAGTACTTC. It yields the protein CASRYNLGGHEQYF.

The sample holds many counts of this clone. The chain is built from TRBV7-8 and TRBJ1-2; D possibly corresponds to TRBD1 (6 bases). The germline CDR1 and CDR2 sequences are SGHVS and FQNEAQ. The CDR3 has 17 amino acids. V was clipped by 5 bases and J by 0 bases, with 19 bases between them. This CDR3 reads CASSPPTGLRTNYGYTF. The CDR3 DNA is TGTGCCAGCAGCCCTCCCACAGGGTTGAGAACTAACTATGGCTACACCTTC.

J is TRBJ1-6 and V is TRBV6-1; D is possibly TRBD1 (6 bases). Germline V gene data show CDR1 as MNHNS and CDR2 as SASEGT. CDR3 length equals 12 residues. Trimming stripped 8 bases from V and 10 bases from J, with 12 bases between. CDR3 DNA sequence: TGTGCCAGCGGACAGCCAGAGTCACCCCTCCACTTT. It yields the protein CASGQPESPLHF.

This clone has ten or more counts. A much larger clone sits a single nucleotide away, making a read error possible. The chain links TRBV24-1 to TRBJ1-3; 7 nucleotides align to TRBD1. The CDR3 spans 16 residues. The germline V gene has CDR1 KGHDR and CDR2 SFDVKD. The DNA for the CDR3 is TGTGCCACCAGTGATCCCTCCGGGACAGAGGGAAACACCACATATTTT. Encoded protein: CATSDPSGTEGNTTYF.

This clone was found many times. This chain links TRBV7-9 with TRBJ2-3; 7 bases map to TRBD1. The CDR3 loop spans 14 amino acids. Germline trimming cut 4 bases from V and 1 base from J; bases unmatched to any gene: 2. Germline lookup yields CDR1 SEHNR and CDR2 FQNEAQ (reference sequence). CDR3 protein: CASSSQGGTDTQYF. DNA of the CDR3: TGTGCCAGCAGCTCTCAGGGGGGCACAGATACGCAGTATTTT.

The rearrangement joins TRBV12-3 or TRBV12-4 to TRBJ2-6, with D unresolved. CDR3 size: 17 residues. V lost 7 bases, J lost 0 bases, and 16 bases lay in between. The CDR3 coding sequence is TGTGCCAGCACTCGATTTGCCCGGGTCTCTGGGGCCAACGTCCTGACTTTC. Its translation: CASTRFARVSGANVLTF.

This clone has more than one count but fewer than ten. This sequence joins TRBV11-2 and TRBJ1-1, with D perhaps matching TRBD1 (5 bases). CDR1 and CDR2 (germline): SGHAT, FQNNGV. This CDR3 region has 13 residues. Deletions cut 4 bases from V and 10 bases from J, with 16 bases between. The CDR3 reads CASSSMGETIAFF. CDR3 nucleotides: TGTGCCAGCAGCTCCATGGGGGAGACAATAGCTTTCTTT.

The gene calls are TRBV20-1 and TRBJ2-7; possibly TRBD1 or TRBD2 for D (7 bases each). Germline V gives CDR1 DFQATT, CDR2 SNEGSKA (reference sequence). V was cut by 2 bases and J by 5 bases, with 19 bases left in between. The CDR3 length is 15 residues. For the CDR3, the DNA is TGCAGTGCTAGATATGAAATCAGGGGGGGACACGAGCAGTACTTC. Residues: CSARYEIRGGHEQYF.

This clone has ten or more counts. V is TRBV9 and J is TRBJ2-1, with a tentative D call TRBD2 (5 bases). The V end lost 2 bases, the J end lost 8 bases, and 20 bases lay between the germline ends. In germline, CDR1 is SGDLS, CDR2 YYNGEE. This CDR3 is built from 16 residues. The CDR3 protein is CASSVAVLAPMDEQFF. CDR3 nucleotides: TGTGCCAGCAGCGTGGCGGTGCTAGCTCCAATGGATGAGCAGTTCTTC.

This clone occurred many times. The rearrangement joins TRBV4-1 to TRBJ2-7, with a possible D match to TRBD2 (6 bases). Germline CDR1 reads MGHRA; CDR2 reads YSYEKL. The CDR3 covers 15 residues. V was trimmed by 0 bases and J by 4 bases, leaving 13 bases between them. The CDR3 reads CASSQEWRVEYEQYF. CDR3 DNA sequence: TGCGCCAGCAGCCAAGAGTGGAGGGTGGAATACGAGCAGTACTTC.

This clone was picked up one time. At one end, the junction sequence differs from germline, possibly due to a read error. The chain carries TRBV18 and TRBJ1-4, with 10 bases fitting TRBD1. There are 17 residues in the CDR3. Germline CDR1 reads KGHSH; CDR2 reads LQKENI. CDR3 coding DNA: TGTGCCAGCTCACCCTCCCGACAGGGGGCAACTAATGGAAAACTGTTTTTT. Its translation is CASSPSRQGATNGKLFF.

This clone was seen a handful of times. The chain combines TRBV27 with TRBJ2-3; the D gene is possibly TRBD2 (5 bases). Germline lookup yields CDR1 MNHEY and CDR2 SMNVEV (reference sequence). Deletions cut 0 bases from V and 4 bases from J, with 11 bases between. This CDR3 comprises 15 residues. CDR3 bases: TGTGCCAGCAGTTTATCTGGCGGGTGGCCAGATACGCAGTATTTT. It specifies CASSLSGGWPDTQYF.